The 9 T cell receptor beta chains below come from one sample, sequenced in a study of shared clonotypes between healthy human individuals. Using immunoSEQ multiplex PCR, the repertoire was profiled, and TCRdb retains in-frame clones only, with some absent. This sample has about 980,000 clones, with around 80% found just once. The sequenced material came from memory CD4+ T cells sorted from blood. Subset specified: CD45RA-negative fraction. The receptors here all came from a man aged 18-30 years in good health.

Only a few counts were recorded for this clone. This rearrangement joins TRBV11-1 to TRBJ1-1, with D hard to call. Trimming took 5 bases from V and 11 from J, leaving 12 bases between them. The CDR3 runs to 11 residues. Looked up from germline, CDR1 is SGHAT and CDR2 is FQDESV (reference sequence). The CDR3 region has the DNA TGTGCCAGCAGCCCCTGGTTGAAGGCTTTCTTT. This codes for CASSPWLKAFF.

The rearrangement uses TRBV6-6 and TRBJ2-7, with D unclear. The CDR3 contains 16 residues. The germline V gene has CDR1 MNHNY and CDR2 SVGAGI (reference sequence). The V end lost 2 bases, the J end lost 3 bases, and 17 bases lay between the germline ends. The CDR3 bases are TGTGCCAGCAGTTACGATATGCGGAAGGTAATCTACGAGCAGTACTTC. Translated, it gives CASSYDMRKVIYEQYF.

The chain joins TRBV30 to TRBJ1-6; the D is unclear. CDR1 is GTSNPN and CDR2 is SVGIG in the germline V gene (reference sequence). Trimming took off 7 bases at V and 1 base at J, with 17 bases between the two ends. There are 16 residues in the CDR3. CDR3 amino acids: CASTSWGSSYNSPLHF. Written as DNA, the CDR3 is TGTGCCTCAACCAGTTGGGGTTCGTCCTATAATTCACCCCTCCACTTT.

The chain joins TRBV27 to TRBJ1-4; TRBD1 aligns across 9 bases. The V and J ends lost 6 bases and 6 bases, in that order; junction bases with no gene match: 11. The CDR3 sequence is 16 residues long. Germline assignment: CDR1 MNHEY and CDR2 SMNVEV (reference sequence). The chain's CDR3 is CASRRFPGQGYEKLFF. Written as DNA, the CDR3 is TGTGCCAGCAGAAGATTTCCGGGACAGGGATATGAAAAACTGTTTTTT.

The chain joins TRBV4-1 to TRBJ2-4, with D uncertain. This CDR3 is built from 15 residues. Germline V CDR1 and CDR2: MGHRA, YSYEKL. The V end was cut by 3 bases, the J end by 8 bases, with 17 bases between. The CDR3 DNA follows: TGCGCCAGCAGCCACACGGACCAGAATAGGGACATTCAGTACTTC. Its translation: CASSHTDQNRDIQYF.

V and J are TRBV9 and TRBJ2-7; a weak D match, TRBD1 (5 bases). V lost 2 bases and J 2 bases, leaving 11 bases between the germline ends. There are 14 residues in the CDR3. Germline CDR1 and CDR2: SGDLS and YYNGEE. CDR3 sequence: CASSVSRAPYEQYF. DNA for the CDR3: TGTGCCAGCAGCGTTTCCAGGGCCCCCTACGAGCAGTACTTC.

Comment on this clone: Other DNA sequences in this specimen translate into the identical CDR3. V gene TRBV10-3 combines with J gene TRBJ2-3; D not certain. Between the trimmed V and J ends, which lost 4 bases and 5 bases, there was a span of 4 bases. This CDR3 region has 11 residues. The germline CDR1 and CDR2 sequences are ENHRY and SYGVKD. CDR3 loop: CAISAGDTQYF. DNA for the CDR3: TGTGCCATCAGTGCTGGAGATACGCAGTATTTT.

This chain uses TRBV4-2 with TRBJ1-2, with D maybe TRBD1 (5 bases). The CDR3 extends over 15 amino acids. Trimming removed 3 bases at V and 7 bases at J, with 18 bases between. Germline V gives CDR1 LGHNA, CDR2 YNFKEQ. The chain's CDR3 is CASSQELQGGGGYTF. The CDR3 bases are TGTGCCAGCAGCCAGGAGCTGCAGGGCGGAGGTGGCTACACCTTC.

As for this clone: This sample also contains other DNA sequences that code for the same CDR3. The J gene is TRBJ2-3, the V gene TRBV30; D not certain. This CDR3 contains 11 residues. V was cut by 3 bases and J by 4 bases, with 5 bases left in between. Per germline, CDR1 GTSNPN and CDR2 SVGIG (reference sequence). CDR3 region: CAWSSPDTQYF. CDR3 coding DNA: TGTGCCTGGAGCAGCCCAGATACGCAGTATTTT.